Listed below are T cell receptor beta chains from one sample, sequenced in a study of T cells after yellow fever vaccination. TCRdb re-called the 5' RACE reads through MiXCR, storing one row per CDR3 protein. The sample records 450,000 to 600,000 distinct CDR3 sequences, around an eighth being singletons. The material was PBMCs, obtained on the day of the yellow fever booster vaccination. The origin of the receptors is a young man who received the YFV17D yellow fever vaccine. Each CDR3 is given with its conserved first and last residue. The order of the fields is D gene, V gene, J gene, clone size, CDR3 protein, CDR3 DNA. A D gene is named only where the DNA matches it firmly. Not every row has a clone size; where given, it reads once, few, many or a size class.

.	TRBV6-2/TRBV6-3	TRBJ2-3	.	CASSYPPDTQYF	TGTGCCAGCAGTTACCCACCGGATACGCAGTATTTT
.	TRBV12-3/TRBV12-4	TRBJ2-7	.	CASAPGPPYEQYF	TGTGCCAGCGCACCCGGGCCCCCCTACGAGCAGTACTTC
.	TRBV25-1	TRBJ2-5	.	CASSLIKLYQETQYF	TGTGCCAGCAGCCTAATTAAGTTGTACCAAGAGACCCAGTACTTC
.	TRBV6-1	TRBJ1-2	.	CASVGALGYGYTF	TGTGCCAGCGTAGGGGCGCTTGGCTATGGCTACACCTTC
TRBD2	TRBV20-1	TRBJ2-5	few	CSARAGTSGSFETQYF	TGCAGTGCTAGGGCCGGGACTAGCGGGAGTTTTGAGACCCAGTACTTC
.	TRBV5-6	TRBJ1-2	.	CASSTSRYGYTF	TGTGCCAGCAGCACCAGCCGCTATGGCTACACCTTC
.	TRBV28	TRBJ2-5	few	CASKSQETQYF	TGTGCCAGCAAAAGTCAAGAGACCCAGTACTTC
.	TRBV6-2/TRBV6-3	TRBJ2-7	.	CASTAAWLADHLRGGEQYF	TGTGCCAGCACCGCGGCGTGGCTAGCGGACCACCTTCGAGGGGGCGAGCAGTACTTC
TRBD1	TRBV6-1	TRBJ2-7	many	CASRRTGTYEQYF	TGTGCCAGCAGGAGGACAGGGACCTACGAGCAGTACTTC
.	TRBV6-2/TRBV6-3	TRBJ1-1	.	CATSQTVTVEAFF	TGTGCCACATCCCAGACGGTGACAGTTGAAGCTTTCTTT
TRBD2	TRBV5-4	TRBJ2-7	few	CASSLAGAPYEQYF	TGTGCCAGCAGCCTGGCGGGAGCCCCCTACGAGCAGTACTTC
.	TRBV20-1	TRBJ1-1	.	CSAPKGGTEAFF	TGCAGTGCCCCAAAGGGGGGCACTGAAGCTTTCTTT
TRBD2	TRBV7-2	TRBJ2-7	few	CASNIAGYSYEQYF	TGTGCCAGCAACATAGCGGGGTACTCCTACGAGCAGTACTTC
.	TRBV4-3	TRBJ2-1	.	CASSQEPKRVHNEQFF	TGCGCCAGCAGCCAAGAACCGAAAAGGGTCCACAATGAGCAGTTCTTC